These T cell receptor beta chains were read from a single sample in a study of T-cell reconstitution after alpha-beta-depleted transplantation in children. Each CDR3 protein is one row after TCRdb ran MiXCR on the PCR reads. The sample includes 800,000 to 1,000,000 distinct CDR3 sequences, roughly 29% of them seen just once. The input for sequencing was PBMCs, mostly from graft donor cells, taken 360 days after TCRalphabeta/CD19-depleted stem cell transplant. These receptors originate from a boy in the first two years of life who had a stem cell transplant for SCID, so the T cells may come from the graft donor. Both conserved end residues are part of each CDR3. Each record gives: CDR3 protein, CDR3 DNA, V gene, clone size, J gene, D gene. A D gene is named only where the DNA matches it firmly. Clone size is not always given. Where it is, it says once, few, many or a class for expanded clones.

CASSLALAGGPHEQFF | TGTGCCAGCAGTTTAGCGCTAGCGGGGGGGCCTCATGAGCAGTTCTTC | TRBV12-3/TRBV12-4 | - | TRBJ2-1 | TRBD2
CASSGTGGLSNTQYF | TGTGCCAGCAGTGGGACAGGGGGCCTTTCCAATACGCAGTATTTT | TRBV12-3/TRBV12-4 | - | TRBJ2-3 | TRBD1
CASSRPVGAVYF | TGTGCCAGCAGCCGCCCAGTGGGCGCGGTGTATTTT | TRBV11-2 | - | TRBJ2-3 | -
CASSKDGIGEQFF | TGCGCCAGCAGTAAGGACGGTATCGGGGAGCAGTTCTTC | TRBV5-1 | - | TRBJ2-1 | -
CASSVRDLRNEQFF | TGCGCCAGCAGCGTCCGGGACCTCCGGAATGAGCAGTTCTTC | TRBV5-1 | few | TRBJ2-1 | -
CASSIKTFSYNSPLHF | TGTGCCAGCTCAATCAAGACGTTCTCCTATAATTCACCCCTCCACTTT | TRBV18 | - | TRBJ1-6 | -
CASSQDDEETGELFF | TGCGCCAGCAGCCAAGATGACGAGGAAACCGGGGAGCTGTTTTTT | TRBV4-3 | - | TRBJ2-2 | -
CASSQALLTYEQYF | TGTGCCAGCAGCCAAGCCTTGTTGACCTACGAGCAGTACTTC | TRBV4-2 | few | TRBJ2-7 | -
CASSLFRLTRTGEEQYF | TGTGCCAGCAGTTTGTTCCGCTTAACCAGGACAGGGGAGGAGCAGTACTTC | TRBV12-3/TRBV12-4 | - | TRBJ2-7 | TRBD1
CASSRRLLGDTDYEQYF | TGCGCCAGCAGCCGGAGACTTCTTGGGGACACTGACTACGAGCAGTACTTC | TRBV4-1 | - | TRBJ2-7 | -
CASSLKWDSSYEQYF | TGTGCCAGCAGCTTAAAGTGGGACAGCTCCTACGAGCAGTACTTC | TRBV11-1 | - | TRBJ2-7 | TRBD1
CATGAVVEGLRETQYF | TGTGCCACCGGGGCAGTTGTCGAGGGTTTGAGGGAGACCCAGTACTTC | TRBV24-1 | - | TRBJ2-5 | -
CASSPSPSGRAHEQYF | TGTGCCAGCTCACCGTCCCCCTCAGGGCGGGCTCACGAGCAGTACTTC | TRBV18 | - | TRBJ2-7 | -
CASSYGGTPGWTEAFF | TGTGCCAGCAGTTACGGGGGGACACCCGGGTGGACTGAAGCTTTCTTT | TRBV6-2/TRBV6-3 | few | TRBJ1-1 | -
CSVPSARYNEQFF | TGCAGCGTTCCATCGGCCCGGTACAATGAGCAGTTCTTC | TRBV29-1 | - | TRBJ2-1 | -
CSARERAGAFYNEQFF | TGCAGTGCTAGAGAGAGGGCAGGGGCGTTTTACAATGAGCAGTTCTTC | TRBV20-1 | - | TRBJ2-1 | -
CATSGRSGTSGGRYEQFF | TGTGCCACCAGCGGAAGATCCGGGACTAGCGGGGGTCGGTATGAGCAGTTCTTC | TRBV15 | - | TRBJ2-1 | TRBD2
CASSFIRGRHEQYF | TGTGCCAGCAGTTTTATCAGGGGGCGTCACGAGCAGTACTTC | TRBV6-2/TRBV6-3 | - | TRBJ2-7 | TRBD1
CASSKVRNTEAFF | TGTGCCAGTAGTAAGGTCCGGAACACTGAAGCTTTCTTT | TRBV19 | few | TRBJ1-1 | -
CASSEVLYDYNEQFF | TGTGCCAGCAGTGAAGTCCTATACGACTACAATGAGCAGTTCTTC | TRBV2 | - | TRBJ2-1 | -
CSARPGHPNTEAFF | TGCAGTGCCAGACCCGGACACCCGAACACTGAAGCTTTCTTT | TRBV20-1 | many | TRBJ1-1 | -
CASSLVPRGEGMGEQFF | TGTGCCAGCAGCTTAGTACCCAGGGGAGAGGGAATGGGTGAGCAGTTCTTC | TRBV7-2 | - | TRBJ2-1 | -